The clone carrying this T cell receptor (beta chain) was seen only once. The antigen remains undetermined. These data belong to a study of vaccination and CD4 T cells after COVID-19. Regarding the study as a whole: In convalescent patients, 304 of 307 vaccine-specific clones were spike mono-reactive.

Treatment indicated: approximately nine-day PBMC culture with coronavirus spike peptide pools or control peptides (ViraFEST assay). Culture proceeded for approximately 11 days, and CD4+ T cells were then isolated by negative selection. The study sequenced cultured CD4+ T cell DNA using the Oncomine TCR Beta short-read assay. TCRdb independently ran MiXCR on the PCR reads; one entry per CDR3 protein. Found here are several thousand distinct CDR3 sequences, approximately 50% of them singletons; the top ten hold 25%. CDR1 and CDR2 (germline): SGHDT, YYEEEE. Trimming stripped 4 bases from V and 8 bases from J, with 8 bases between. The CDR3 totals 11 residues.

This rearrangement joins TRBV5-6 to TRBJ2-3; D ambiguous. The sample taken for sequencing was CD4+ T cells from blood, cultured in vitro. This receptor was taken from a human donor who had recovered from COVID-19. The chain's CDR3 is CASSREITQYF. CDR3 bases: TGTGCCAGCAGCCGAGAGATTACGCAGTATTTT.